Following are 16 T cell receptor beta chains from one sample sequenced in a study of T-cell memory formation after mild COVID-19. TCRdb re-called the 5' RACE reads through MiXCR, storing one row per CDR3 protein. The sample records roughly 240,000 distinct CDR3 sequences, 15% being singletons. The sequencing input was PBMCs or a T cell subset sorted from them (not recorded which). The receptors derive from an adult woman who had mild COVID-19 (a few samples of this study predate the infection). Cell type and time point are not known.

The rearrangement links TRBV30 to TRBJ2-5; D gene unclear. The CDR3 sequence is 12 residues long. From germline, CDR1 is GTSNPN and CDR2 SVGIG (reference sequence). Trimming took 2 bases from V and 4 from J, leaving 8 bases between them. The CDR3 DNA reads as TGTGCCTGGAGTTCCCAGGTAGAGACCCAGTACTTC. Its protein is CAWSSQVETQYF.

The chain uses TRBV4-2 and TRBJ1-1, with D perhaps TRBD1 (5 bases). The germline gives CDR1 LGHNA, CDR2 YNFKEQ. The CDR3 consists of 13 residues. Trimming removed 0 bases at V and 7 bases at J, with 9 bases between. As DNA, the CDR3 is TGTGCCAGCAGCCAAGATCAGGGTCGTGAAGCTTTCTTT. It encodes CASSQDQGREAFF.

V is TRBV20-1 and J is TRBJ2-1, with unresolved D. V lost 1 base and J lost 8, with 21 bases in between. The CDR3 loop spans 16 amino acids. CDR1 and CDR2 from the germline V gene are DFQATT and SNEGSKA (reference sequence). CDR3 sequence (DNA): TGCAGTGCTAGAGGTGGAGTCATCGCCCTTTTGGATGAGCAGTTCTTC. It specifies CSARGGVIALLDEQFF.

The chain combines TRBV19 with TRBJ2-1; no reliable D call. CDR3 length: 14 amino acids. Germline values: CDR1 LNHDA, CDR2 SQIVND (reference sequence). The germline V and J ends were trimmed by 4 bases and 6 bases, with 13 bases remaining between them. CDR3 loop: CASSRGNGPNEQFF. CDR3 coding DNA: TGTGCCAGTAGTAGAGGCAATGGGCCCAATGAGCAGTTCTTC.

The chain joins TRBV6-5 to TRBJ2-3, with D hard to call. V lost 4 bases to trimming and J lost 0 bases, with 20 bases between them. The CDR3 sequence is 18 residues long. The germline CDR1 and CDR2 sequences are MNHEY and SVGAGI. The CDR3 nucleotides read TGTGCCAGCAGTTCCCGCCCTTCCCTAGGTACTAGCACAGATACGCAGTATTTT. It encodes CASSSRPSLGTSTDTQYF.

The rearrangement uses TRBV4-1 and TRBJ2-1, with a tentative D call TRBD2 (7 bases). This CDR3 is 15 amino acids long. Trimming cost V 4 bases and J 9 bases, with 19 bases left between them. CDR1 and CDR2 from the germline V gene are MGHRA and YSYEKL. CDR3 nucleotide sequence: TGCGCCAGCAGCCCCCTACATGGGGGGGCCGCTGAGCAGTTCTTC. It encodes CASSPLHGGAAEQFF.

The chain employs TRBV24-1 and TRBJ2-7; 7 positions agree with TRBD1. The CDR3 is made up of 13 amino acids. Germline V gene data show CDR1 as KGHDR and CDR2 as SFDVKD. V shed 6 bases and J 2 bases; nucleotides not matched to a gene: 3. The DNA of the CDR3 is TGTGCCACCAGTACAGGGGCCACCTACGAGCAGTACTTC. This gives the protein CATSTGATYEQYF.

DNA of the CDR3: TGTGCCAGCAGCCTACTACTCAGCTCTGGGGCCAACGTCCTGACTTTC. Protein: CASSLLLSSGANVLTF. The chain uses TRBV12-3 or TRBV12-4 and TRBJ2-6; unclear D gene. The V end lost 6 bases, the J end lost 0 bases, and 12 bases lay between the germline ends. This CDR3 contains 16 residues.

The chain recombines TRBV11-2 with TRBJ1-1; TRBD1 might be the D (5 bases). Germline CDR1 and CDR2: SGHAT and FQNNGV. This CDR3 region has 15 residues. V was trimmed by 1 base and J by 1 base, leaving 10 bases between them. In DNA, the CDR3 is TGTGCCAGCAGCTTAGGTGGGGGGAGGAACACTGAAGCTTTCTTT. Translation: CASSLGGGRNTEAFF.

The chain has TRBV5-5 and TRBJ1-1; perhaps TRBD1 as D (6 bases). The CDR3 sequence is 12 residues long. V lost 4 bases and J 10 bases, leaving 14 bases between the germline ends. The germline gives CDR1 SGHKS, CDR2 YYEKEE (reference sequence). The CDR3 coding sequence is TGTGCCAGCAGCCCACAGGGACTAAGAGCTTTCTTT. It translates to CASSPQGLRAFF. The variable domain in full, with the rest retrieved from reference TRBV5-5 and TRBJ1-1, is DAGVTQSPTHLIKTRGQQVTLRCSPISGHKSVSWYQQVLGQGPQFIFQYYEKEERGRGNFPDRFSARQFPNYSSELNVNALLLGDSALYLCASSPQGLRAFFGQGTRLTVV.

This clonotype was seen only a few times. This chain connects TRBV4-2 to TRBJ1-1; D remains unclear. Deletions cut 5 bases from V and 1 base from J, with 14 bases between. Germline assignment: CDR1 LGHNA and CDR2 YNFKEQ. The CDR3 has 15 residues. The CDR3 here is CASSSRFGGNTEAFF. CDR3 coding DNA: TGTGCCAGCAGCTCCCGTTTTGGAGGGAACACTGAAGCTTTCTTT.

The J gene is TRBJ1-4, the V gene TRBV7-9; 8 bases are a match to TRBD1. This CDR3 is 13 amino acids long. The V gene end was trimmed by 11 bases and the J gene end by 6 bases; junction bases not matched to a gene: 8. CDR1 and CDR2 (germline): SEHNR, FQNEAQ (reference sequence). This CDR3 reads CALYGQGYEKLFF. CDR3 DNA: TGTGCCCTATACGGACAGGGTTATGAAAAACTGTTTTTT.

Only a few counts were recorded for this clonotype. The CDR3 here is CSASRNLAELRENIQYF. CDR3 nucleotides: TGCAGTGCCTCTCGAAATCTAGCGGAGCTACGCGAAAACATTCAGTACTTC. The genes are TRBV20-1 and TRBJ2-4; 7 bases line up with TRBD2. This CDR3 has 17 amino acids. Germline V gene lookup returns CDR1 DFQATT and CDR2 SNEGSKA (reference sequence). The V segment lost 6 bases and the J segment 5 bases; nucleotides outside the gene matches: 19.

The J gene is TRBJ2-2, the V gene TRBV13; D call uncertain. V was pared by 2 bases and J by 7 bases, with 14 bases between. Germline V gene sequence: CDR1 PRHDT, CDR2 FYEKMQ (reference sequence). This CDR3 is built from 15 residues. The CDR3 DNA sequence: TGTGCCAGCAGCTTATCAGGATTGGCAGGCGGGGAGCTGTTTTTT. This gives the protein CASSLSGLAGGELFF.

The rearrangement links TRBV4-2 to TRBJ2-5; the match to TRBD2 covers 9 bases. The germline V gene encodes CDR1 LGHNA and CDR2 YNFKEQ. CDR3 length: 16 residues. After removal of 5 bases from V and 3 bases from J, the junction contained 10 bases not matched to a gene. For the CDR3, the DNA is TGTGCCAGCAGCTACATTAGCGGGGGTCCCGAAGAGACCCAGTACTTC. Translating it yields CASSYISGGPEETQYF.

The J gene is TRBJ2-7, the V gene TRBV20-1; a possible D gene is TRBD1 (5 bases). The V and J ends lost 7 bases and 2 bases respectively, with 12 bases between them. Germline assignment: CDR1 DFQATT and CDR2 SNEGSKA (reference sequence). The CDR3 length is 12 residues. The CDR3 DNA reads TGCAGTGGTGTGGGGCTCACCTACGAGCAGTACTTC. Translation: CSGVGLTYEQYF.